This T cell receptor beta chain was retrieved from a study of blood T cell repertoires in COVID-19. For the study at large: PBMCs, B-cell-depleted T cells, or T cells provided the cDNA or gDNA that made up the material.

Cohorts were determined from participant-reported clinical history. Libraries were prepared by immunoSEQ multiplex PCR; TCRdb keeps only in-frame clonotypes and omits some of them. The table has approximately 230,000 clones, 80% to 90% seen once; the top ten hold roughly 15%. The sequence derives from a woman aged 50 to 60 with acute COVID-19. Sequencing was carried out using PBMCs or T cells enriched from blood (not recorded which).

The CDR3 region has the DNA TGTGCCAGCAGCAACGCAGCCAGGGGGGACACTGAAGCTTTCTTT. Amino acid sequence: CASSNAARGDTEAFF. The chain is built from TRBV2 and TRBJ1-1; 7 bases are a match to TRBD1. CDR3 size: 15 residues. The germline gives CDR1 SNHLY, CDR2 FYNNEI. V dropped 6 bases and J dropped 3; count of bases not matched to a gene: 10.